A selection of T cell receptor beta chains follows, all from one sample in a study of cytomegalovirus exposure and HLA in healthy donors. TCRdb keeps only in-frame clones here, not all; method: immunoSEQ multiplex PCR. There are fewer than 180,000 clones in the sample; about four fifths occur only once, and roughly 6.7% lies in the top ten. Sequencing was done on a sample of PBMCs. The receptors were sampled from a man over 45 in good health and CMV-seropositive. CDR3s include the opening cysteine and the closing phenylalanine or tryptophan. The order of the fields is D gene, V gene, J gene, CDR3 protein. A D gene is named only where the DNA matches it firmly.

>.|TRBV7-9|TRBJ1-2
CASIRTTGESYGYTF
>.|TRBV7-9|TRBJ2-3
CASSRNTGDSEKDTQYF
>.|TRBV18|TRBJ1-1
CASSPNRDNTEAFF
>.|TRBV4-1|TRBJ1-3
CASSLGSRPSGNTIYF
>TRBD2|TRBV5-5|TRBJ2-1
CASSSGTSDNEQFF
>.|TRBV21-1|TRBJ1-5
CASSSHDRARGYSNQPQHF
>TRBD2|TRBV9|TRBJ2-7
CAGSVTPSGSSEQYF
>TRBD2|TRBV6-6|TRBJ2-7
CASSYSSAGGGEQYF
>TRBD1|TRBV10-3|TRBJ2-2
CAISVGQAGELFF
>TRBD2|TRBV5-6|TRBJ2-3
CASSSPGGDTQYF
>.|TRBV29-1|.
CSAGAASYEQYF
>TRBD1|TRBV6-5|TRBJ2-7
CASSPSDRSYEQYF
>.|TRBV5-1|TRBJ2-2
CASSWPQGDTGELFF
>.|TRBV2|TRBJ2-1
CASSPTRNEQFF
>.|TRBV2|TRBJ1-1
CASSVQGRDTEAFF
>.|TRBV12-2|TRBJ1-1
CASRLPLFRGQNTEAFF
>TRBD2|TRBV7-9|.
CASSLPGLADEQYF
>.|TRBV27|TRBJ2-2
CASSLLAPRELFF
>.|TRBV9|TRBJ1-1
CASSLQVKNTEAFF
>.|TRBV14|TRBJ2-2
CASSQEFLTGELFF
>.|TRBV6-5|TRBJ1-2
CASSSGSGYTF
>.|TRBV27|TRBJ1-5
CATGNVRNSNQPQHF
>.|TRBV14|TRBJ2-7
CASSWSSNSYEQYF
>.|TRBV7-8|TRBJ1-2
CASRPDTANYGYTF
>TRBD1|TRBV6-5|TRBJ1-1
CATRTGENTEAFF
>.|TRBV5-1|TRBJ2-7
CASSLATGPSYEQYF
>.|TRBV7-9|TRBJ2-7
CASSLSNSEQYF
>TRBD2|TRBV4-2|TRBJ2-7
CASSQGRTSRLAGYEQYF
>TRBD1|TRBV5-1|TRBJ1-4
CASSQDRGDEKLFF
>.|TRBV11-1|TRBJ1-1
CASRSPRDDTEAFF
>TRBD2|TRBV28|TRBJ2-1
CASSLSGTSVFAQFF